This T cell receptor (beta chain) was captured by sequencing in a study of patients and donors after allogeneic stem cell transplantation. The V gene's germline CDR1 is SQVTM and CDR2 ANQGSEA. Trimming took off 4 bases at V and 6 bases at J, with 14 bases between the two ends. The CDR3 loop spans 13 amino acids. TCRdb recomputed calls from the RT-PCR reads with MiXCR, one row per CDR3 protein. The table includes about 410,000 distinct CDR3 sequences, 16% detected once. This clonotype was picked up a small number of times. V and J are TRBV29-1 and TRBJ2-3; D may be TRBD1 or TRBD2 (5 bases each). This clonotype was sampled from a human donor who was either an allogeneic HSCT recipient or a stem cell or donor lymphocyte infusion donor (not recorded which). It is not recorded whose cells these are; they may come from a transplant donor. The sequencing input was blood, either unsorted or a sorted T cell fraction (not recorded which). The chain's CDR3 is CSVGGTFLDTQYF. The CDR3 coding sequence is TGCAGCGTTGGAGGGACGTTCCTGGATACGCAGTATTTT.